A single sample is the source of the 16 T cell receptor beta chains below, sequenced in a study of spatial heterogeneity in lung cancer. Time point here: sample taken at primary tumor resection. A single record per CDR3 protein comes from TCRdb applying MiXCR to the 5' RACE reads. Of fewer than 30,000 distinct CDR3 sequences in the sample, just over 7% are singletons; the top ten hold approximately 23%. The antigens these receptors bind are not known. Findings and caveats of the study: Mutation counts in tumors were tracked by counts of expanded intratumoral alpha and beta TCRs.

The sequencing here drew on lung tumor tissue, taken at surgery. The receptors stem from a male donor with early-stage non-small cell lung cancer.

This clonotype was observed many times. V usage is TRBV11-2 and J usage is TRBJ1-2; D possibly corresponds to TRBD1 (6 bases). V lost 3 bases to trimming and J lost 7 bases, with 15 bases between them. This CDR3 contains 14 residues. Germline CDR1 is SGHAT and CDR2 is FQNNGV. The CDR3 spells CASSFIQGGGGYTF. The CDR3, as DNA: TGTGCCAGCAGCTTTATACAGGGAGGAGGTGGCTACACCTTC.

This clonotype was seen a handful of times. V usage is TRBV6-1 and J usage is TRBJ2-7; a possible D gene is TRBD1 (6 bases). Trimming shortened V by 2 bases and J by 1 base, and 9 bases separated the two germline ends. CDR1 is MNHNS, CDR2 SASEGT, per germline. CDR3 length: 14 residues. This chain's CDR3 is CASSERTGSYEQYF. CDR3 nucleotide sequence: TGTGCCAGCAGTGAAAGAACAGGGTCCTACGAGCAGTACTTC.

This clonotype was counted many times. The chain carries TRBV6-6 and TRBJ1-4; 8 bases align to TRBD1. Germline values: CDR1 MNHNY, CDR2 SVGAGI (reference sequence). The CDR3 consists of 13 residues. J gave up 8 bases and V 6 bases, and 5 bases lay outside the gene matches. In nucleotides, the CDR3 is TGTGCCAGCAGAAGACAGGGGTCAGAAAAACTGTTTTTT. Translating gives CASRRQGSEKLFF.

The V call is TRBV6-6, the J call TRBJ2-7; D remains unclear. V was clipped by 2 bases and J by 1 base, with 15 bases between them. CDR1 MNHNY and CDR2 SVGAGI come from the germline V gene (reference sequence). This CDR3 region has 16 residues. For the CDR3, the DNA is TGTGCCAGCAGTTACGGGTTTTTAATCAGGTCCTACGAGCAGTACTTC. It encodes CASSYGFLIRSYEQYF.

This chain connects TRBV12-3 or TRBV12-4 to TRBJ1-1; 7 positions agree with TRBD1. The CDR3 spans 13 residues. The V segment lost 2 bases and the J segment 5 bases; nucleotides outside the gene matches: 2. This CDR3 reads CASSLTGETEAFF. DNA of the CDR3: TGTGCCAGCAGTTTAACAGGGGAAACTGAAGCTTTCTTT.

The chain recombines TRBV4-1 with TRBJ1-3, with unresolved D. With 2 bases removed from V and 8 bases from J, the gap between germline ends came to 13 bases. Germline V CDR1 and CDR2: MGHRA, YSYEKL. CDR3 length equals 14 residues. The CDR3 nucleotides are TGCGCCAGCAGCCAAAACACGGCCGGGGACACCATATATTTT. As protein: CASSQNTAGDTIYF.

This clonotype was recorded many times. This chain joins TRBV6-5 and TRBJ2-5; 11 nucleotides line up with TRBD2. This CDR3 comprises 17 residues. The J segment lost 2 bases and the V segment lost 2 bases, leaving 7 bases of the junction unmatched. The germline V gene has CDR1 MNHEY and CDR2 SVGAGI. The CDR3 reads CASSYTIAGGPQETQYF. In nucleotides, the CDR3 is TGTGCCAGCAGTTACACAATAGCGGGGGGGCCACAAGAGACCCAGTACTTC.

This sequence joins TRBV29-1 and TRBJ2-2; D possibly corresponds to TRBD2 (6 bases). The V and J ends lost 6 bases and 2 bases respectively, with 16 bases between them. The germline gives CDR1 SQVTM, CDR2 ANQGSEA. The CDR3 has 15 residues. Here the CDR3 reads CSVTPGSSNTGELFF. CDR3 coding DNA: TGCAGCGTAACCCCCGGGAGCTCAAACACCGGGGAGCTGTTTTTT.

This clonotype was seen repeatedly, ten times or more. The chain has TRBV20-1 and TRBJ1-5; D might be TRBD1 (5 bases). CDR3 length equals 14 residues. Germline CDR1 reads DFQATT; CDR2 reads SNEGSKA (reference sequence). V was cut by 2 bases and J by 3 bases, with 11 bases left in between. The CDR3 reads CSARSGPSNQPQHF. The CDR3 nucleotides are TGCAGTGCTAGATCAGGGCCTTCCAATCAGCCCCAGCATTTT.

This chain connects TRBV20-1 to TRBJ2-3; D is perhaps TRBD1 (6 bases). The V gene lost 2 bases and the J gene lost 0 bases, with 9 bases spanning the gap. This CDR3 contains 14 residues. Germline loops: CDR1 DFQATT, CDR2 SNEGSKA (reference sequence). The CDR3 reads CSARQGLSTDTQYF. DNA for the CDR3: TGCAGTGCTAGACAGGGGCTTAGCACAGATACGCAGTATTTT.

This clonotype was seen many times. Written as DNA, the CDR3 is TGTGCCAGCAGCTTAGGGACTAGTGGCTACAATGAGCAGTTCTTC. It codes for CASSLGTSGYNEQFF. J is TRBJ2-1 and V is TRBV11-2, with 7 bases aligning to TRBD2. CDR1 is SGHAT and CDR2 is FQNNGV in the germline V gene. The CDR3 loop spans 15 amino acids. V was clipped by 1 base and J by 3 bases; unmatched bases: 3.

The table lists this clonotype with a few counts. The chain uses TRBV7-8 and TRBJ1-1; no reliable D call. V shed 1 base and J shed 3 bases, with 3 bases lying between them. Germline V lookup: CDR1 SGHVS, CDR2 FQNEAQ. This CDR3 has 12 residues. The CDR3 coding sequence is TGTGCCAGCAGCTTAGGTTACACTGAAGCTTTCTTT. It translates to CASSLGYTEAFF.

There are many counts of this clonotype. This chain uses TRBV5-1 with TRBJ1-5; D is undetermined. V was shortened by 0 bases and J by 6 bases, with 16 bases between the two germline ends. The germline V gene encodes CDR1 SGHRS and CDR2 YFSETQ. CDR3 size: 16 residues. The CDR3 here is CASSLDGQAYGQPQHF. CDR3 DNA: TGCGCCAGCAGCTTGGACGGTCAGGCGTACGGTCAGCCCCAGCATTTT.

In its sample, this clonotype was seen many times. The chain combines TRBV6-5 with TRBJ2-2; a possible D gene is TRBD2 (6 bases). Per the germline V gene, CDR1 is MNHEY and CDR2 is SVGAGI. The CDR3 has 13 amino acids. V lost 6 bases, J lost 5 bases, and 10 bases lay in between. The CDR3 protein is CASSHGGTGELFF. CDR3 bases: TGTGCCAGCAGCCATGGGGGGACCGGGGAGCTGTTTTTT.

This clonotype occurred many times. This chain links TRBV29-1 with TRBJ2-3; 9 nucleotides agree with TRBD1. The junction had 5 bases not matched to a gene; V was cut back by 6 bases and J by 1 base. Germline V CDR1 and CDR2: SQVTM, ANQGSEA. CDR3 length: 14 amino acids. The CDR3: CSVATGGRTDTQYF. The CDR3 nucleotides read TGCAGCGTGGCCACAGGGGGCCGCACAGATACGCAGTATTTT.

In its sample, this clonotype was seen many times. V gene TRBV15 combines with J gene TRBJ1-6, with TRBD1 identical over 10 bases. Germline CDR1 reads LNHNV; CDR2 reads YYDKDF (reference sequence). The CDR3 contains 16 residues. Trimming at V came to 0 bases and at J to 9 bases, leaving 5 bases not matched to a gene. CDR3 nucleotide sequence: TGTGCCACCAGCAGAGATCGGGGACAGGGGAGTTCACCCCTCCACTTT. Encoded protein: CATSRDRGQGSSPLHF.